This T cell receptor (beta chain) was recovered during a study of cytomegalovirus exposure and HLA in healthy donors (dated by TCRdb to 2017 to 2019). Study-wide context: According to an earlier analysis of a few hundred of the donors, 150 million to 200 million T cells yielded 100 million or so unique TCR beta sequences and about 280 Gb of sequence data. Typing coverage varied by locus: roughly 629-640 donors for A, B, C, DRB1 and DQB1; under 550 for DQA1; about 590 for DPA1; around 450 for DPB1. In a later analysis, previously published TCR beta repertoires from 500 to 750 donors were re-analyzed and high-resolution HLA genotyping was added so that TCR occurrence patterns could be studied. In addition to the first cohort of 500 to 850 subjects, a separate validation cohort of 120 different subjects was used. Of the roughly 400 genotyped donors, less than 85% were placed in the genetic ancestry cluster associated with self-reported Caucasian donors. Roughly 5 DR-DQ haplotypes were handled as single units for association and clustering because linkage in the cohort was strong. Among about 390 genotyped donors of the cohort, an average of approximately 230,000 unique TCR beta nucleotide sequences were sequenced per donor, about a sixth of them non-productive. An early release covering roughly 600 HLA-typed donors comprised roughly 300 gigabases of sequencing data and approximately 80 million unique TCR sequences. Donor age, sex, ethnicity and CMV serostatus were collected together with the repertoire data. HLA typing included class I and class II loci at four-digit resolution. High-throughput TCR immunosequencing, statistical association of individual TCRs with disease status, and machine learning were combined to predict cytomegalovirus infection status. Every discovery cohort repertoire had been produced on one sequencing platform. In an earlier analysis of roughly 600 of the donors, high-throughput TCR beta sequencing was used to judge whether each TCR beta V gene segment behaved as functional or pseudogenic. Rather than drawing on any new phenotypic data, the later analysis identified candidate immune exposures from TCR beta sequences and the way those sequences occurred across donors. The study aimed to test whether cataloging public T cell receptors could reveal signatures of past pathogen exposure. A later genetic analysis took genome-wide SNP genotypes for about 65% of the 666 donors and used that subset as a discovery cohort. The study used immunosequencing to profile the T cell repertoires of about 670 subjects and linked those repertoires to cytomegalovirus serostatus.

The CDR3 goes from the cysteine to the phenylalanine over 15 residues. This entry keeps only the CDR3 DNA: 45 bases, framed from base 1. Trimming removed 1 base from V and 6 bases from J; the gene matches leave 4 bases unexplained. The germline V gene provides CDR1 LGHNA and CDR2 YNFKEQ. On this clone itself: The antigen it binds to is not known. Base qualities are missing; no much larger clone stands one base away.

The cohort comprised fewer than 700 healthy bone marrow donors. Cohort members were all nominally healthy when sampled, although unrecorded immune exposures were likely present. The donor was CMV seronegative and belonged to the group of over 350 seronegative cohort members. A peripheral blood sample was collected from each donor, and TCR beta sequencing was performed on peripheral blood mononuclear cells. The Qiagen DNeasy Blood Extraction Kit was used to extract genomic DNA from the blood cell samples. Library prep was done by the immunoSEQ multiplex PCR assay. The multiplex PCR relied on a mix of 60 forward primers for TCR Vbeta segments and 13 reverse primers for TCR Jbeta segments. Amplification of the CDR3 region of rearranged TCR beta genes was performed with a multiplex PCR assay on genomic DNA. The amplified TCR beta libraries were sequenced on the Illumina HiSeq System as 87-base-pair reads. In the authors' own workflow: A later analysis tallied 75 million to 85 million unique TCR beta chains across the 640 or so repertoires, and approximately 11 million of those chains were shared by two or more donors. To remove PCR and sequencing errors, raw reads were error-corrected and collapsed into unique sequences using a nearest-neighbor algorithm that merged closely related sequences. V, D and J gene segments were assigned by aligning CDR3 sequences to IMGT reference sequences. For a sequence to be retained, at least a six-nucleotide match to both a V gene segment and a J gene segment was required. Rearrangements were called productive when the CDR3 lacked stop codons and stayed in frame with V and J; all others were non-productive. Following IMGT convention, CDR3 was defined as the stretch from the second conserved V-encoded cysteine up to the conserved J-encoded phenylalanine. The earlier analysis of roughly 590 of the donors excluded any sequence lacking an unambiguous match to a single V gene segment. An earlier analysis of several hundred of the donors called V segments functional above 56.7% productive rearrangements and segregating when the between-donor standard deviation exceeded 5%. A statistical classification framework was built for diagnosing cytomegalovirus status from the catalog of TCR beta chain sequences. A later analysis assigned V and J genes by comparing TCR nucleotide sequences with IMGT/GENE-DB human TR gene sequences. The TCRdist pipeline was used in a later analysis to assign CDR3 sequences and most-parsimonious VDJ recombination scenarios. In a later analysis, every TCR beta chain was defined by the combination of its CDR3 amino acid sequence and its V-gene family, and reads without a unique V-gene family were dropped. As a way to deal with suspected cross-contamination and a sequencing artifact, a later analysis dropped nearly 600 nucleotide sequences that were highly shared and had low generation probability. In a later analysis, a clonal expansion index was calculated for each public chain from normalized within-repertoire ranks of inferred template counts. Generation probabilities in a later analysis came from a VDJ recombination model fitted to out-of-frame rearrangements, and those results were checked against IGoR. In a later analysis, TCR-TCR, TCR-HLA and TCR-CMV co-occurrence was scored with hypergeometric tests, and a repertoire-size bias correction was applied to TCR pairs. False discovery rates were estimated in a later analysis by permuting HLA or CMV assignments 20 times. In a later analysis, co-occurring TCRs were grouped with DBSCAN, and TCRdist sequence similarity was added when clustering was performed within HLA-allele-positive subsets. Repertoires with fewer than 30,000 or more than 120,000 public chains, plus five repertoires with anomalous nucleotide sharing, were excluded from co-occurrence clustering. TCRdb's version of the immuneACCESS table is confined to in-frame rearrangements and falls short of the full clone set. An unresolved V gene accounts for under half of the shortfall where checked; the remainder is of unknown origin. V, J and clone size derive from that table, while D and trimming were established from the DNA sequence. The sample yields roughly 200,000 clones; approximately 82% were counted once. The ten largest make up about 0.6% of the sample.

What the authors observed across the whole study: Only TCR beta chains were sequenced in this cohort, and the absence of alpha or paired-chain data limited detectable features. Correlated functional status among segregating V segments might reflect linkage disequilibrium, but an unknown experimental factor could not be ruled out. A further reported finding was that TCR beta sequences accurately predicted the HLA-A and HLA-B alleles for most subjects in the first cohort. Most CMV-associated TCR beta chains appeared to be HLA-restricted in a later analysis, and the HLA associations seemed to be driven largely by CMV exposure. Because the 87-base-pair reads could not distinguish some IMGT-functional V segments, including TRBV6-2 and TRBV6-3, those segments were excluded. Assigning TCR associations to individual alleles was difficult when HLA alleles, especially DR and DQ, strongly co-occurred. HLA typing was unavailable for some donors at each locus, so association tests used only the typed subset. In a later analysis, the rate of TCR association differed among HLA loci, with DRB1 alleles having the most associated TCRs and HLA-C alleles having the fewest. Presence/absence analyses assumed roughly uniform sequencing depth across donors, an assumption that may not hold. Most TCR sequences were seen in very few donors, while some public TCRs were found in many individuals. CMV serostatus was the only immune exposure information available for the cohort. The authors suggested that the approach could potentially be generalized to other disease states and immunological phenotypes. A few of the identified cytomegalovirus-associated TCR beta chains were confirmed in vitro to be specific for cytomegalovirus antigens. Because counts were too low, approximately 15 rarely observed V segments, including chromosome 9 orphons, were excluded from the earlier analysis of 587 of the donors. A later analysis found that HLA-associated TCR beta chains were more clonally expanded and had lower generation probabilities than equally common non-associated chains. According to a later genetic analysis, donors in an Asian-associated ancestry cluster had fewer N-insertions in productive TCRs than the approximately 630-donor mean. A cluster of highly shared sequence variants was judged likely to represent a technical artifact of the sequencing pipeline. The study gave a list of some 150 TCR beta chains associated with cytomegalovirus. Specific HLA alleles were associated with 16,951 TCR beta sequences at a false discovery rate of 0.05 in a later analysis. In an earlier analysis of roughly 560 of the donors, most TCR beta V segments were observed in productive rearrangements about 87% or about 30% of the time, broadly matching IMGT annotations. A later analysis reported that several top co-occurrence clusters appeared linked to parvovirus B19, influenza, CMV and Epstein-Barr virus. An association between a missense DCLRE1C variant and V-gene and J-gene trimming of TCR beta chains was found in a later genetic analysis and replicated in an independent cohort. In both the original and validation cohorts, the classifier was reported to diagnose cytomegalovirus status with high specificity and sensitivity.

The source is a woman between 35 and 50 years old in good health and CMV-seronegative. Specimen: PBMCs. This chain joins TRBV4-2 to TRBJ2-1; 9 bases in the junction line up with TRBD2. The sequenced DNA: TGTGCCAGCAGCCAAGTGGGAGCGGGGGGCAATGAGCAGTTCTTC. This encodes CASSQVGAGGNEQFF.